Each of the 18 T cell receptor beta chains below was sequenced from the same sample in a study of cytomegalovirus exposure and HLA in healthy donors. Sequenced by immunoSEQ multiplex PCR; TCRdb stores in-frame clones only, minus some. In the table there are about 120,000 clones, approximately 87% of which are singletons. The source material was PBMCs. Receptors were obtained from a woman younger than 35 in good health and CMV-seropositive.

This sequence joins TRBV2 and TRBJ1-2; D is perhaps TRBD1 (5 bases). Germline CDR1 reads SNHLY; CDR2 reads FYNNEI. Deletions cut 5 bases from V and 5 bases from J, with 9 bases between. The CDR3 totals 12 residues. The CDR3 region has the DNA TGTGCCAGCAGTCGACAGCAGTATGGCTACACCTTC. This encodes CASSRQQYGYTF.

The chain uses TRBV27 and TRBJ2-5; 14 bases map to TRBD2. The CDR3 sequence is 18 residues long. Germline values: CDR1 MNHEY, CDR2 SMNVEV (reference sequence). With 2 bases clipped from V and 5 bases from J, the junction kept 10 bases outside the gene matches. CDR3 nucleotide sequence: TGTGCCAGCAGTTTACATTCTTCCGGGACTAGCGGGAGTGAGACCCAGTACTTC. Translation gives CASSLHSSGTSGSETQYF.

This clone appeared a few times. The chain couples TRBV2 to TRBJ1-2; D unresolved. CDR1 and CDR2 (germline): SNHLY, FYNNEI. This CDR3 spans 13 amino acids. Deletions cut 8 bases from V and 2 bases from J, with 12 bases between. CDR3: CASGLAENYGYTF. DNA for the CDR3: TGTGCCAGCGGCCTGGCGGAGAACTATGGCTACACCTTC.

This chain uses TRBV15 with TRBJ2-1, with D unclear. V was clipped by 2 bases and J by 9 bases, with 11 bases between them. CDR3 length: 13 amino acids. Germline V gene lookup returns CDR1 LNHNV and CDR2 YYDKDF (reference sequence). CDR3 in DNA: TGTGCCACCAGCAGATCAAAGACAACTGAGCAGTTCTTC. Protein product: CATSRSKTTEQFF.

V and J are TRBV11-2 and TRBJ1-1, with a tentative D call TRBD1 (6 bases). Looked up from germline, CDR1 is SGHAT and CDR2 is FQNNGV. V dropped 2 bases and J dropped 0 bases, with 16 bases sitting between them. The CDR3 length is 17 residues. DNA of the CDR3: TGTGCCAGCAGCTTACCGCCAGGGACATTCGTGAACACTGAAGCTTTCTTT. Protein sequence: CASSLPPGTFVNTEAFF.

The V and J genes are TRBV5-1 and TRBJ1-2, with 9 bases aligning to TRBD1. J gave up 6 bases and V 5 bases, and 11 bases lay outside the gene matches. This CDR3 is 15 amino acids long. Germline V CDR1 and CDR2: SGHRS, YFSETQ. The CDR3 is CASRQTPDRGNGYTF. The CDR3 DNA reads TGCGCCAGCAGGCAAACACCGGACAGGGGTAATGGCTACACCTTC.

The V and J genes are TRBV27 and TRBJ2-1; 8 bases align to TRBD2. CDR1 and CDR2 from the germline V gene are MNHEY and SMNVEV (reference sequence). The V and J ends lost 6 bases and 1 base, in that order; junction bases with no gene match: 8. The CDR3 has 16 amino acids. The CDR3 loop reads CASSTKAGGSYNEQFF. The CDR3 nucleotides read TGTGCCAGCAGCACAAAGGCGGGAGGTTCCTACAATGAGCAGTTCTTC.

The chain joins TRBV29-1 to TRBJ2-7; TRBD1 matches at 7 bases. CDR3 length equals 13 residues. Germline values: CDR1 SQVTM, CDR2 ANQGSEA. With V trimmed by 7 bases and J by 0 bases, 6 bases remained unmatched. CDR3 in amino acids: CSARQGISYEQYF. The CDR3 nucleotides are TGCAGCGCCCGACAGGGAATCTCCTACGAGCAGTACTTC.

The chain joins TRBV19 to TRBJ2-1, with 12 bases that match TRBD2. Germline trimming cut 6 bases from V and 8 bases from J; bases unmatched to any gene: 8. CDR1 LNHDA and CDR2 SQIVND come from the germline V gene (reference sequence). CDR3 size: 15 residues. CDR3 in DNA: TGTGCCAGTAGCCGACTAGCGGGAGACAGACATGAGCAGTTCTTC. This translates into CASSRLAGDRHEQFF.

This clone has only one observation. Here the CDR3 reads CAWNVLAGGPNNEQFF. CDR3 sequence (DNA): TGTGCCTGGAACGTCCTAGCGGGGGGGCCCAACAATGAGCAGTTCTTC. The chain combines TRBV30 with TRBJ2-1, with TRBD2 matching 12 bases. The V and J ends lost 4 bases and 5 bases, in that order; junction bases with no gene match: 9. This CDR3 has 16 residues. Germline V lookup: CDR1 GTSNPN, CDR2 SVGIG (reference sequence). The full variable domain, completed using reference TRBV30 and TRBJ2-1, is SQTIHQWPATLVQPVGSPLSLECTVEGTSNPNLYWYRQAAGRGLQLLFYSVGIGQISSEVPQNLSASRPQDRQFILSSKKLLLSDSGFYLCAWNVLAGGPNNEQFFGPGTRLTVL.

A remark on this clone: Compared with germline, one end of the junction differs, possibly owing to a read error. V and J are TRBV7-7 and TRBJ2-2, with TRBD1 as a possible D gene (6 bases). The germline gives CDR1 SSHAT, CDR2 FNYEAQ (reference sequence). The CDR3 has 16 amino acids. CDR3: CASSPQGTPNTGELFF. For the CDR3, the DNA is TGTGCTAGCAGCCCCCAGGGGACACCGAACACCGGGGAGCTGTTTTTT.

The CDR3 bases are TGTGCCAGCAGCGCGACAGGGACTAACTATGGCTACACCTTC. The encoded protein is CASSATGTNYGYTF. The genes are TRBV5-5 and TRBJ1-2; 7 bases are a match to TRBD1. CDR3 length: 14 amino acids. Losses at the gene ends were 4 bases for V and 0 bases for J; bases not matched to a gene: 3. The germline gives CDR1 SGHKS, CDR2 YYEKEE (reference sequence).

The rearrangement links TRBV16 to TRBJ1-2; D is unclear. Germline CDR1 reads KGHSY; CDR2 reads FQNENV. The CDR3 consists of 13 residues. Trimming removed 5 bases at V and 2 bases at J, with 9 bases between. CDR3 region: CASSLAVNYGYTF. For the CDR3, the DNA is TGTGCCAGCAGCTTGGCGGTGAACTATGGCTACACCTTC.

J is TRBJ2-1 and V is TRBV6-6; D unclear. The CDR3 runs to 11 residues. Germline V lookup: CDR1 MNHNY, CDR2 SVGAGI (reference sequence). Trimming took off 0 bases at V and 10 bases at J, with 4 bases between the two ends. CDR3 sequence: CASSYSEEQFF. DNA of the CDR3: TGTGCCAGCAGTTACTCGGAGGAGCAGTTCTTC.

The chain links TRBV6-1 to TRBJ1-2; a possible D gene is TRBD1 (6 bases). Germline V gene lookup returns CDR1 MNHNS and CDR2 SASEGT. Between the trimmed V and J ends, which lost 2 bases and 10 bases, there was a span of 23 bases. CDR3 length: 16 amino acids. The CDR3 sequence: CASSERGTRTTADYTF. Here the CDR3 DNA reads TGTGCCAGCAGTGAAAGGGGGACCCGTACCACGGCGGACTACACCTTC.

J is TRBJ2-5 and V is TRBV9; D may be TRBD2 (6 bases). V lost 4 bases, J lost 4 bases, and 17 bases lay in between. Germline CDR1 is SGDLS and CDR2 is YYNGEE. The CDR3 spans 15 residues. The DNA for the CDR3 is TGTGCCAGCAGCAAGATTTGGTCGCGGGGAGAGACCCAGTACTTC. Translated, it gives CASSKIWSRGETQYF.

The J gene is TRBJ2-1, the V gene TRBV7-3; a possible D gene is TRBD2 (6 bases). This CDR3 comprises 14 residues. Trimming stripped 4 bases from V and 14 bases from J, with 21 bases between. Per germline, CDR1 SGHTA and CDR2 FQGTGA. The CDR3 bases are TGTGCCAGCAGCTCGACGGGCCTAGCGCCGCAGAAGTTCTTC. The encoded protein is CASSSTGLAPQKFF. The full variable domain, completed using reference TRBV7-3 and TRBJ2-1, is GAGVSQTPSNKVTEKGKYVELRCDPISGHTALYWYRQSLGQGPEFLIYFQGTGAADDSGLPNDRFFAVRPEGSVSTLKIQRTERGDSAVYLCASSSTGLAPQKFFGPGTRLTVL.

The chain links TRBV7-2 to TRBJ1-1; D ambiguous. This CDR3 is built from 13 residues. The V and J ends lost 5 bases and 1 base respectively, with 8 bases between them. Germline CDR1 and CDR2: SGHTA and FQGNSA. DNA for the CDR3: TGTGCCAGCAGCGGGCGGGGGAACACTGAAGCTTTCTTT. Translated, it gives CASSGRGNTEAFF.